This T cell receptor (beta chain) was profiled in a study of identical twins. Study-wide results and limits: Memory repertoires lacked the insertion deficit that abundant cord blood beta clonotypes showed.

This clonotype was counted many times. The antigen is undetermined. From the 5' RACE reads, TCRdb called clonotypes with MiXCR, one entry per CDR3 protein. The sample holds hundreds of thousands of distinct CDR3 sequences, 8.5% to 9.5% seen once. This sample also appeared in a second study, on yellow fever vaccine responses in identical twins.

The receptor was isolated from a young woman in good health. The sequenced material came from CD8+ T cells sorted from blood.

CDR3 residues: CSATTPGLVSYEQYF. Written as DNA, the CDR3 is TGCAGTGCTACGACCCCGGGACTAGTCTCCTACGAGCAGTACTTC. The chain combines TRBV20-1 with TRBJ2-7; TRBD2 matches 8 bases. The CDR3 contains 15 residues. The germline CDR1 and CDR2 sequences are DFQATT and SNEGSKA (reference sequence). The V segment lost 4 bases and the J segment 0 bases; nucleotides outside the gene matches: 8.